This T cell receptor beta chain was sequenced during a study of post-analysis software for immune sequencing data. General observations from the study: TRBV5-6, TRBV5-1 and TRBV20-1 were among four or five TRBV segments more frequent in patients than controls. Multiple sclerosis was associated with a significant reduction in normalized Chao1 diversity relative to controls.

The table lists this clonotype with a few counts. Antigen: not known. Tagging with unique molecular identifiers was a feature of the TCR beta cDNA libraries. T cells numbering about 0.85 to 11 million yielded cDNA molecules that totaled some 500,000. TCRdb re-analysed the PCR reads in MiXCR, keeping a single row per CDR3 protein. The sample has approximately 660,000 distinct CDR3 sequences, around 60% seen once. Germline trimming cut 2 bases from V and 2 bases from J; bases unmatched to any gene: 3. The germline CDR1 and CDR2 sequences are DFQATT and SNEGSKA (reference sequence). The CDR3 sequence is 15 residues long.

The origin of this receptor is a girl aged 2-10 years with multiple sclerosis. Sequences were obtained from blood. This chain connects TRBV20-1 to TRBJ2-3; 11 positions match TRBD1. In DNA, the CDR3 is TGCAGTGCTAGATCGGGACAGGGGGACACAGATACGCAGTATTTT. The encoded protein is CSARSGQGDTDTQYF.